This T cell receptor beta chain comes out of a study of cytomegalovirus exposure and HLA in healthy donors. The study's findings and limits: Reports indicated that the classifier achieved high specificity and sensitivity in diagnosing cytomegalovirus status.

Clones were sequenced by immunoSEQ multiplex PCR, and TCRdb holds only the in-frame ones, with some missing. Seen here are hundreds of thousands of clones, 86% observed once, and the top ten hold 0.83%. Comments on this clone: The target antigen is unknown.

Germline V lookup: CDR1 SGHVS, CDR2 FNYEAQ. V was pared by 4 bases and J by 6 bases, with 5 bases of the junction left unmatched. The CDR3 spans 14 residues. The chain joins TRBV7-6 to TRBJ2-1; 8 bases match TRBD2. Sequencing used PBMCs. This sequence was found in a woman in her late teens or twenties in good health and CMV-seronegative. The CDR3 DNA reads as TGTGCCAGCAGCTACGGGGGGGCGCCCAATGAGCAGTTCTTC. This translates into CASSYGGAPNEQFF.